Listed below are T cell receptor beta chains from one sample, sequenced in a study of T cell repertoires in cytomegalovirus infection. One entry per CDR3 protein results from TCRdb running MiXCR on the reads. The repertoire consists of fewer than 550,000 distinct CDR3 sequences, with around 32% occurring once and the leading ten covering roughly an eighth. Source material: PBMCs. The receptors were sampled from a human donor in good health (CMV status not recorded). Some clones in this sample may be carry-over from other donors' samples. The CDR3 runs from the conserved cysteine through the conserved F or W. Each record gives: D gene, V gene, clone size, CDR3 length, J gene, CDR3 DNA, CDR3 protein. The D gene is left open where the match is weak. Size is stated for part of the rows, as once, few or many counts, or as a class when the clone is expanded.

-	TRBV18	-	18	TRBJ1-3	TGTGCCAGCTCACCTTTGCACCTCGGGACAAATCCCGGAAACACCATATATTTT	CASSPLHLGTNPGNTIYF
-	TRBV7-8	-	14	TRBJ1-1	TGTGCCAGCAGCTCCCTGGCACTGAACACTGAAGCTTTCTTT	CASSSLALNTEAFF
TRBD1	TRBV6-1	-	14	TRBJ1-2	TGTGCCAGCAGTGAAAGTGACAGGGCCTATGGCTACACCTTC	CASSESDRAYGYTF
-	TRBV7-4	-	15	TRBJ2-5	TGTGCCAGCAGCTTAAGCGGGACACTTACAGAGACCCAGTACTTC	CASSLSGTLTETQYF
TRBD2	TRBV14	-	18	TRBJ2-1	TGTGCCAGCAGCCAATGGTACCCTAGCGGGGCTCTAGGCAATGAGCAGTTCTTC	CASSQWYPSGALGNEQFF
TRBD1	TRBV6-8	few	15	TRBJ2-7	TGTGCCAGCAGTTTCGGCCAGGGGGCCGCCTACGAGCAGTACTTC	CASSFGQGAAYEQYF
-	TRBV12-3/TRBV12-4	-	13	TRBJ2-5	TGTGCCAGCACGCCTGGGTTGAGGGGGACCCAGTACTTC	CASTPGLRGTQYF
-	TRBV11-1	-	13	TRBJ2-5	TGTGCCGGAAGCTTAGTCGGGGCGGAGACCCCGTACTTC	CAGSLVGAETPYF
-	TRBV4-1	many	17	TRBJ2-1	TGCGCCAGCAGCCACAAGAGCGGGGACAGCTCCTACAATGAGCAGTTCTTC	CASSHKSGDSSYNEQFF
-	TRBV12-3/TRBV12-4	few	14	TRBJ2-7	TGTGCCAGCAGTTTGGTAGACGGCGTCTACGAGCAGTACTTC	CASSLVDGVYEQYF
TRBD2	TRBV11-2	-	14	TRBJ2-3	TGTGCCAGCAGCTTAGCGGGGGGGAGTCATACGCAGTATTTT	CASSLAGGSHTQYF
TRBD2	TRBV6-5	-	16	TRBJ2-3	TGTGCCAGCAGCCCGTCTAGCGGGGGGGCCGCAGATACGCAGTATTTT	CASSPSSGGAADTQYF
-	TRBV12-3/TRBV12-4	few	16	TRBJ1-4	TGTGCCAGCAGTTTGCGGGGATTCGCAACTAATGAAAAACTGTTTTTT	CASSLRGFATNEKLFF
-	TRBV10-3	few	16	TRBJ2-1	TGTGCCATCAGTGCAACTGGAGAGGGGCTTGAAGATGAGCAGTTCTTC	CAISATGEGLEDEQFF
TRBD2	TRBV7-2	many	15	TRBJ2-2	TGTGCCAGCAGCTCGGGCGGGGGGGGCACCGGGGAGCTGTTTTTT	CASSSGGGGTGELFF
-	TRBV7-2	many	13	TRBJ1-5	TGTGCCAGCAGCCCAGAGGTATTTCAGCCCCAGCATTTT	CASSPEVFQPQHF
TRBD1	TRBV7-9	few	16	TRBJ1-1	TGTGCCAGCAGCCCAAAGACAGGGGGAATGAACACTGAAGCTTTCTTT	CASSPKTGGMNTEAFF
TRBD1	TRBV12-3/TRBV12-4	many	16	TRBJ1-5	TGTGCCAGCAGTTCCCGGGACAGGGCAAGCAATCAGCCCCAGCATTTT	CASSSRDRASNQPQHF
-	TRBV4-1	many	16	TRBJ2-3	TGCGCCAGCAGCTTGCCCGGCAGGGAAAGCACAGATACGCAGTATTTT	CASSLPGRESTDTQYF
-	TRBV2	few	11	TRBJ2-1	TGTGCCAGCCCGGACAACAATGAGCAGTTCTTC	CASPDNNEQFF
TRBD2	TRBV9	few	15	TRBJ2-3	TGTGCCAGCAGCGTAGCGGGGGGACGCACAGATACGAAGTATTTT	CASSVAGGRTDTKYF
-	TRBV14	few	15	TRBJ2-1	TGTGCCAGCAGCCAAATTCGACAGTCAAACAATGAGCAGTTCTTC	CASSQIRQSNNEQFF
TRBD1	TRBV7-9	-	16	TRBJ2-5	TGTGCCAGCAGCTTACCTCCGGGACAGCAAAAAGAGACCCAGTACTTC	CASSLPPGQQKETQYF
-	TRBV29-1	-	18	TRBJ1-6	TGCAGCGTTGAAGATCCGCGTCGAGACAGGAGGGTTAATTCACCCCTCCACTTT	CSVEDPRRDRRVNSPLHF
-	TRBV27	few	15	TRBJ2-3	TGTGCCAGCAGTTTCAGACAGGCGGGGACAGATACGCAGTATTTT	CASSFRQAGTDTQYF
-	TRBV7-9	many	16	TRBJ1-2	TGTGCCAGCTATCTCAATACCCCGCTGAGGGGGTATGGCTACACCTTC	CASYLNTPLRGYGYTF
-	TRBV15	-	12	TRBJ2-3	TGTGCCACCAGCCGGAGTACAGATACGCAGTATTTT	CATSRSTDTQYF
TRBD1	TRBV6-1	few	18	TRBJ2-5	TGTGCCAGCAGTGACGGGACAGGACCTTTTCCGTACCAAGAGACCCAGTACTTC	CASSDGTGPFPYQETQYF
TRBD1	TRBV2	-	14	TRBJ2-5	TGTGCCAGCAGTCCTGGACAGGCCCGGGAGACCCAGTACTTC	CASSPGQARETQYF
-	TRBV6-1	-	15	TRBJ2-1	TGTGCCAGCAGTCCCCTTAGCGCCTCGAACAATGAGCAGTTCTTC	CASSPLSASNNEQFF
-	TRBV7-6	few	16	TRBJ2-3	TGTGCCAGCAGCTTATGGGCTAGGGGGGGCACAGATACGCAGTATTTT	CASSLWARGGTDTQYF
-	TRBV7-6	once	15	TRBJ2-1	TGTGCCAGCACGCCTCCAGGGGGAGGCTTCAATGAGCAGTTCTTC	CASTPPGGGFNEQFF
-	TRBV12-3/TRBV12-4	few	15	TRBJ1-5	TGTGCCAGCAGTTTGAAGGACGTTAGCAATCAGCCCCAGCATTTT	CASSLKDVSNQPQHF
TRBD1	TRBV4-1	few	16	TRBJ2-7	TGCGCCAGCAGCCAGGACCGGGACAGCCCTACCTACGAGCAGTACTTC	CASSQDRDSPTYEQYF
TRBD1	TRBV11-1	few	14	TRBJ2-1	TGTGCCAGCAGCCGATGGACAGGGGGCAATGAGCAGTTCTTC	CASSRWTGGNEQFF
-	TRBV4-2	few	14	TRBJ1-1	TGTGCCAGCAGCCAACTTAGGACGGCCACTGAAGCTTTCTTT	CASSQLRTATEAFF
-	TRBV6-5	-	14	TRBJ1-6	TGTGCCAGCAGAACCGACAGAGGGAGTTCACCCCTCCACTTT	CASRTDRGSSPLHF
-	TRBV7-6	-	15	TRBJ2-4	TGTGCCAGCAGCTTAGTACTTCCCGGGAGAGACATTCAGTACTTC	CASSLVLPGRDIQYF
-	TRBV5-1	few	15	TRBJ2-1	TGCGCCAGCAGCTTGGTCCGGTTCGAGGGCGATGAGCAGTTCTTC	CASSLVRFEGDEQFF